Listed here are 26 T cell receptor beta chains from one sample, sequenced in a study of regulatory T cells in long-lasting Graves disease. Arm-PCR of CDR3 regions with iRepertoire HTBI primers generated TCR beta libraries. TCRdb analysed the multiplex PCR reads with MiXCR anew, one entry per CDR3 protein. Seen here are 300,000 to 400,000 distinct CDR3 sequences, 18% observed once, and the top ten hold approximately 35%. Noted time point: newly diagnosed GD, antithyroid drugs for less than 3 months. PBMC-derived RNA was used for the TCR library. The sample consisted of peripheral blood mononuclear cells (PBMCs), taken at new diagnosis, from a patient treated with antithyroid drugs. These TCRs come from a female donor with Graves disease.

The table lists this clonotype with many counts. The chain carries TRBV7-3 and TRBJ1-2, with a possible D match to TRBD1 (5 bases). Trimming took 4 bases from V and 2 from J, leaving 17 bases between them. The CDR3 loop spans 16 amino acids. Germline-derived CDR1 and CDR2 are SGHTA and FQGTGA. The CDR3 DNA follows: TGTGCCAGCAGCTCTCGGGTAACGGGACGGAACTATGGCTACACCTTC. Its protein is CASSSRVTGRNYGYTF.

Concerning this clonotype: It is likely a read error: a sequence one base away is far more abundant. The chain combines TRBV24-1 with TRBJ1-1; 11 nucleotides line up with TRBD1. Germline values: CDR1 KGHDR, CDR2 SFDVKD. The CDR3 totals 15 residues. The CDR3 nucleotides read TGTGCCACCAGTGACCCCCGGACAGGGGGCACTGAAGCTCTCTTT. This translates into CATSDPRTGGTEALF.

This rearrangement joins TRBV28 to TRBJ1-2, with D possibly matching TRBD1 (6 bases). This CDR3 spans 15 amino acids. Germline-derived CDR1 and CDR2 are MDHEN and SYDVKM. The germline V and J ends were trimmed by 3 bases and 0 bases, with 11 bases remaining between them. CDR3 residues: CASSFQTGSNYGYTF. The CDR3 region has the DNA TGTGCCAGCAGTTTTCAGACAGGATCTAACTATGGCTACACCTTC.

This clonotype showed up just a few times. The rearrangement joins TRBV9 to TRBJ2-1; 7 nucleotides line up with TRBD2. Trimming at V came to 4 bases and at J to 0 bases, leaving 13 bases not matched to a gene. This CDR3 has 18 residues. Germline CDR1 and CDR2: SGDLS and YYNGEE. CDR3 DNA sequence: TGTGCCAGCAGCCCAGAATTCCAAGCGGGACTCTCCTACAATGAGCAGTTCTTC. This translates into CASSPEFQAGLSYNEQFF.

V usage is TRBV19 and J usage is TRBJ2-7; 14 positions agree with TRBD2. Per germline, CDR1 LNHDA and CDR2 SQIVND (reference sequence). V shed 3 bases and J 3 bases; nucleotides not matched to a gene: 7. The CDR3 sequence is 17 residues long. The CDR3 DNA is TGTGCCAGTAGTATTTACCAAGGACTAGCGGGAGGCTACGAGCAGTACTTC. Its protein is CASSIYQGLAGGYEQYF.

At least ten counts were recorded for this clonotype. In DNA form, the CDR3 reads TGTGCCAGCAGTGATGGGCTTACCCCCTTGACCGGTAATGAAAAACTGTTTTTT. Its translation is CASSDGLTPLTGNEKLFF. The J gene is TRBJ1-4, the V gene TRBV25-1; no firm D call. The V gene lost 3 bases and the J gene lost 4 bases, with 21 bases spanning the gap. CDR3 length: 18 amino acids. The germline V gene encodes CDR1 MGHDK and CDR2 SYGVNS.

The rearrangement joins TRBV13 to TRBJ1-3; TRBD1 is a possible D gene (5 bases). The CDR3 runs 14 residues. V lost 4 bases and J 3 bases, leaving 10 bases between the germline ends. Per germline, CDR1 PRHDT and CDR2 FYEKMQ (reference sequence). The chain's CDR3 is CASSYGTHGNTIYF. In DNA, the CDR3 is TGTGCCAGCAGCTACGGGACCCATGGAAACACCATATATTTT.

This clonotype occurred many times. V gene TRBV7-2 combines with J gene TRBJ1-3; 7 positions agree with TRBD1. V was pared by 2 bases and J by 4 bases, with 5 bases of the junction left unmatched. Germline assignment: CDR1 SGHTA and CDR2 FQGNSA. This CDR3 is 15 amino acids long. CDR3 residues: CASSLRQGLGNTIYF. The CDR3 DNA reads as TGTGCCAGCAGCTTACGACAGGGCCTGGGAAACACCATATATTTT.

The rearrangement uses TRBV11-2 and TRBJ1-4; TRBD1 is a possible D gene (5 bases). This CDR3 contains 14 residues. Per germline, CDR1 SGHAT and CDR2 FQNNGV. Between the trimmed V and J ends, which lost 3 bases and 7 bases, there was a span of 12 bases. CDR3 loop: CASSLGGEGEKLFF. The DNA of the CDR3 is TGTGCCAGCAGCTTGGGGGGAGAAGGTGAAAAACTGTTTTTT.

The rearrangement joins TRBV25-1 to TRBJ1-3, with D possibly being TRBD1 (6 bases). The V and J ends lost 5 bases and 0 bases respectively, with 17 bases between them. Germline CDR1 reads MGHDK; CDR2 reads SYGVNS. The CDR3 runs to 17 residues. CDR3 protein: CASSNRGPNTSGNTIYF. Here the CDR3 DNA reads TGTGCCAGCAGTAACCGGGGGCCTAATACCTCTGGAAACACCATATATTTT.

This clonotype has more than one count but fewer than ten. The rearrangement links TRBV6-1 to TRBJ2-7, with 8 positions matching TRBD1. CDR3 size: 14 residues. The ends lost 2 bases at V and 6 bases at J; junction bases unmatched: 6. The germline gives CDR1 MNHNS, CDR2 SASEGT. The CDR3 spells CASSEIGGQGEQYF. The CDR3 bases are TGTGCCAGCAGTGAAATAGGAGGACAGGGCGAGCAGTACTTC.

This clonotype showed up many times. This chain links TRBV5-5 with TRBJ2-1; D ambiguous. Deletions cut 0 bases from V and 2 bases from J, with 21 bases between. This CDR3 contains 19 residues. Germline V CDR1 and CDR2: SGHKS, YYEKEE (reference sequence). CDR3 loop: CASSLALVVSLDPYNEQFF. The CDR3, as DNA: TGTGCCAGCAGCTTGGCTTTAGTAGTCTCCCTAGACCCCTACAATGAGCAGTTCTTC.

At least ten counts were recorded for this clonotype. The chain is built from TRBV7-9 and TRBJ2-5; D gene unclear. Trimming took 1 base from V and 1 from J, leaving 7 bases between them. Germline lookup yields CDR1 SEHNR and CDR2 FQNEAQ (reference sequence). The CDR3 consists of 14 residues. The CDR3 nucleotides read TGTGCCAGCAGCTTAGTTCGCAGCCAAGAGACCCAGTACTTC. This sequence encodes CASSLVRSQETQYF.

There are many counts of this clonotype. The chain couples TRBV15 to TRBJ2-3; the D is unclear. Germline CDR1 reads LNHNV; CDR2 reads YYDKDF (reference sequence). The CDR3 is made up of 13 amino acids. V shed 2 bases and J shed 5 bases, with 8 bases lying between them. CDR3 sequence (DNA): TGTGCCACCAGCAGAAGTCTTCAAGATACGCAGTATTTT. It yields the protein CATSRSLQDTQYF. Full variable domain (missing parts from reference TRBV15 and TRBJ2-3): DAMVIQNPRYQVTQFGKPVTLSCSQTLNHNVMYWYQQKSSQAPKLLFHYYDKDFNNEADTPDNFQSRRPNTSFCFLDIRSPGLGDTAMYLCATSRSLQDTQYFGPGTRLTVL.

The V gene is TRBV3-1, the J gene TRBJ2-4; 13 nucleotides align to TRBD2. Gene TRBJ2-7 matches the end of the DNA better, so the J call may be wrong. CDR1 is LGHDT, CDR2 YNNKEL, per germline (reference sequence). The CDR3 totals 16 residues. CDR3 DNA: TGTGCCAGCAGCCGTGGGACTAGCGGGGACCTTTACGAGCAGTACTTC. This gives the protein CASSRGTSGDLYEQYF.

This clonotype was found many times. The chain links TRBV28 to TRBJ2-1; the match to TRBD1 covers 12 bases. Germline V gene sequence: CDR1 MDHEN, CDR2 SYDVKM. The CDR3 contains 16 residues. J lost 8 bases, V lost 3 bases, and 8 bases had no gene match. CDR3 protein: CASSFQGQGAGDEQFF. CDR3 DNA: TGTGCCAGCAGTTTCCAGGGACAGGGGGCTGGAGATGAGCAGTTCTTC.

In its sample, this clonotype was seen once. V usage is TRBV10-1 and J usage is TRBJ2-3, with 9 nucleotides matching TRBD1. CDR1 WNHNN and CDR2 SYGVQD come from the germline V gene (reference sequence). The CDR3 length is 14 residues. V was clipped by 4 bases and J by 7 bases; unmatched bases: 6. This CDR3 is CASSVGTGSNTQYF. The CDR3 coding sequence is TGCGCCAGCAGTGTAGGGACAGGGTCTAATACGCAGTATTTT.

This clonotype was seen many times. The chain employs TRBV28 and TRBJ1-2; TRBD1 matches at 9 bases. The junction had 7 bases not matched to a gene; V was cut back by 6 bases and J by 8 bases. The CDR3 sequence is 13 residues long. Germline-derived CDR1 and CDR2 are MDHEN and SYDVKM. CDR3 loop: CASRDPGQGGYTF. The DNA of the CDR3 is TGTGCCAGCAGAGATCCGGGACAGGGAGGCTACACCTTC.

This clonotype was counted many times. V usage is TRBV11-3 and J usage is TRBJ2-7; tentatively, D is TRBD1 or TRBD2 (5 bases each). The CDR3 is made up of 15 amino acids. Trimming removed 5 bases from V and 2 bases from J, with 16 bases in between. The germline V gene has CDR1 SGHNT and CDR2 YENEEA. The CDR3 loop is CASSLLGGGPYEQYF. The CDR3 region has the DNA TGTGCCAGCAGCCTCCTCGGTGGGGGACCCTACGAGCAGTACTTC. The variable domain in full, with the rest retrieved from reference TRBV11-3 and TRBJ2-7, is EAGVVQSPRYKIIEKKQPVAFWCNPISGHNTLYWYLQNLGQGPELLIRYENEEAVDDSQLPKDRFSAERLKGVDSTLKIQPAELGDSAVYLCASSLLGGGPYEQYFGPGTRLTVT.

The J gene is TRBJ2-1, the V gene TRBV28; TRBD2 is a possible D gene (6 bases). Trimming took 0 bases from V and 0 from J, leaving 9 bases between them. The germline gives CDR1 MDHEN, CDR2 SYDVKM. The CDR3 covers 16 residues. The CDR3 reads CASSLWAGSSYNEQFF. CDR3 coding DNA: TGTGCCAGCAGTTTATGGGCCGGGAGCTCCTACAATGAGCAGTTCTTC.

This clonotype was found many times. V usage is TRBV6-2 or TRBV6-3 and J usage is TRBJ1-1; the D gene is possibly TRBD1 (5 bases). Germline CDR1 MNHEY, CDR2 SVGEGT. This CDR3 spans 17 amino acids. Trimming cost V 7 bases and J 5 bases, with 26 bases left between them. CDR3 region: CASTSSGTGLKETEAFF. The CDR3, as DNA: TGTGCCAGCACTTCGTCCGGGACGGGCCTCAAGGAAACTGAAGCTTTCTTT.

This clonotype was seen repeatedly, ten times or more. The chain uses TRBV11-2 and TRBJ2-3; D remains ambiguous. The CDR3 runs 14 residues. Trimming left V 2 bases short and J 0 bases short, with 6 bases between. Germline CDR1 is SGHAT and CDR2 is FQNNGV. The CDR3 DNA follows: TGTGCCAGCAGCTTACTCTTTAGCACAGATACGCAGTATTTT. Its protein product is CASSLLFSTDTQYF.

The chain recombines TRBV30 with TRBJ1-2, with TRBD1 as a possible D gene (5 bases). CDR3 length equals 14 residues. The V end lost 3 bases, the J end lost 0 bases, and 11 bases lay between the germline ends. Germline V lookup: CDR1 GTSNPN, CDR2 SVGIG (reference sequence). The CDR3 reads CAWRAGITNYGYTF. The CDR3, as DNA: TGTGCCTGGAGGGCAGGGATCACTAACTATGGCTACACCTTC. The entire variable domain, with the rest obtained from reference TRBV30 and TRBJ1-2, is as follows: SQTIHQWPATLVQPVGSPLSLECTVEGTSNPNLYWYRQAAGRGLQLLFYSVGIGQISSEVPQNLSASRPQDRQFILSSKKLLLSDSGFYLCAWRAGITNYGYTFGSGTRLTVV.

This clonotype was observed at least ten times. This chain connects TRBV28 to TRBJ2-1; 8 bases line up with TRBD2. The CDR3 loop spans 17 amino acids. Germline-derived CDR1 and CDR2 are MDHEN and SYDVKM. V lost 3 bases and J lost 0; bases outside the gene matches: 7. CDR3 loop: CASSFPVAGSSYNEQFF. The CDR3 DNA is TGTGCCAGCAGTTTCCCAGTAGCGGGGAGCTCCTACAATGAGCAGTTCTTC.

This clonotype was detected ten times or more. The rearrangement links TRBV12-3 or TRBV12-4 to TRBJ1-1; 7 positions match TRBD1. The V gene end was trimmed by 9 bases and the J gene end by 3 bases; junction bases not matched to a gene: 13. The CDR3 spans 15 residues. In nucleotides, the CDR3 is TGTGCCAGTGTGACAGGGCCCCGGGGGGACACTGAAGCTTTCTTT. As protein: CASVTGPRGDTEAFF.

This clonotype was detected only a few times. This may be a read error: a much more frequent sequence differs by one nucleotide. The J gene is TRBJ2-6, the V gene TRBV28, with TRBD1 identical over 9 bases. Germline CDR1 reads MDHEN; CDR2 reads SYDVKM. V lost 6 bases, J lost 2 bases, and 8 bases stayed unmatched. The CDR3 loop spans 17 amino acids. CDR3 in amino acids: CASSYDRGGTGANVLTF. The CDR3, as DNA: TGTGCCAGCAGCTATGACAGGGGGGGCACTGGGGCCAACGTCCTGACTTTC. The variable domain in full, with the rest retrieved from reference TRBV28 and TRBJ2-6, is DVKVTQSSRYLVKRTGEKVFLECVQDMDHENMFWYRQDPGLGLRLIYFSYDVKMKEKGDIPEGYSVSREKKERFSLILESASTNQTSMYLCASSYDRGGTGANVLTFGAGSRLTVL.